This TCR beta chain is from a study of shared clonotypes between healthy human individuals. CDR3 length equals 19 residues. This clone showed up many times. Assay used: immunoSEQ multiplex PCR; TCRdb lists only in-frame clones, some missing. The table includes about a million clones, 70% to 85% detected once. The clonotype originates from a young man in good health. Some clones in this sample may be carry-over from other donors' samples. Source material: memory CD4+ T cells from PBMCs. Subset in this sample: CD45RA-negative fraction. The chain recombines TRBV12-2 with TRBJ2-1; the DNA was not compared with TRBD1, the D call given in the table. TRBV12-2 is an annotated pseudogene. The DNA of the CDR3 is TGTGCAAGTCGCTTACGATGTAATACCGGGACAGGGTGGTACAATGAGCAGTTCTTC. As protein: CASRLRCNTGTGWYNEQFF.